The TCR beta chain described here comes from a study of CD8+ T cells in alopecia areata. On the study more broadly: Tofacitinib dosing lasted 6 to 18 months, which was then followed by 6 months off drug. General study results and limits: Many of the expanded lesional clones endured in scalp and blood while on tofacitinib.

It was cDNA, reverse transcribed from extracted RNA, that served as the sequencing template. Assay: immunoSEQ multiplex PCR; the TCRdb copy retains only in-frame clones and omits some. In the table there are around 160,000 clones, approximately 60% of which are singletons. Of note for this clone: The antigen is not known.

Trimming removed 0 bases from V and 0 bases from J, with 17 bases in between. The CDR3 has 18 amino acids. Germline lookup yields CDR1 SQVTM and CDR2 ANQGSEA. Documented treatment: oral pan-JAK inhibitor, 5-10 mg twice daily. The investigators collected lesional scalp punch biopsies and peripheral blood from alopecia areata patients. This chain connects TRBV29-1 to TRBJ1-4; tentative D call: TRBD1 (6 bases). The sequence was obtained from a human donor with alopecia areata. The material sequenced was CD4+ T cells sorted from blood, taken at week 24, from a patient treated with tofacitinib. The CDR3 DNA sequence: TGCAGCGTTGAAGATCCCCAGGGGAAGGCATCAACTAATGAAAAACTGTTTTTT. As protein: CSVEDPQGKASTNEKLFF.